The 19 T cell receptor beta chains in this list originate from one sample, sequenced in a study of shared T cell receptors in the human thymus. TCRdb's copy holds only in-frame clones and misses some; the assay was immunoSEQ multiplex PCR. The sample shows 550,000 to 800,000 clones, 70% to 90% of them seen only once. The same specimen was also included in a second study, on human thymus T cells.

What was sequenced was thymocytes. These receptors all come from a girl less than two years old with a congenital heart defect.

This clone was recorded only once. This CDR3 is CATSRERTGSTMNTEAFF. In DNA, the CDR3 is TGTGCCACCAGCAGAGAAAGGACAGGGAGTACGATGAACACTGAAGCTTTCTTT. The rearrangement uses TRBV15 and TRBJ1-1; 8 bases are shared with TRBD1. With 0 bases clipped from V and 0 bases from J, the junction kept 9 bases outside the gene matches. The CDR3 loop spans 18 amino acids. CDR1 LNHNV and CDR2 YYDKDF come from the germline V gene (reference sequence).

This clone was observed a handful of times. This CDR3 reads CASSTNGQPLNEKLFF. CDR3 DNA sequence: TGTGCCAGTAGTACCAACGGACAGCCGCTTAATGAAAAACTGTTTTTT. The chain couples TRBV19 to TRBJ1-4; D is perhaps TRBD1 (6 bases). Germline V lookup: CDR1 LNHDA, CDR2 SQIVND (reference sequence). The CDR3 runs 16 residues. Trimming shortened V by 4 bases and J by 4 bases, and 16 bases separated the two germline ends.

DNA for the CDR3: TGTGCCAGCAGCCAAGATCGGTGGGTCGGGGGAGATAGCAATCAGCCCCAGCATTTT. Translation: CASSQDRWVGGDSNQPQHF. The chain has TRBV4-2 and TRBJ1-5; a weak D match, TRBD1 (5 bases). The V end lost 0 bases, the J end lost 0 bases, and 18 bases lay between the germline ends. The V gene's germline CDR1 is LGHNA and CDR2 YNFKEQ. This CDR3 has 19 amino acids.

The chain is built from TRBV9 and TRBJ2-7; 9 positions match TRBD2. The ends lost 4 bases at V and 0 bases at J; junction bases unmatched: 17. There are 19 residues in the CDR3. Germline loops: CDR1 SGDLS, CDR2 YYNGEE. CDR3 loop: CASSPTGASGDPSSYEQYF. CDR3 DNA sequence: TGTGCCAGCAGCCCAACGGGGGCTAGCGGGGACCCGAGCTCCTACGAGCAGTACTTC.

The V gene is TRBV25-1, the J gene TRBJ1-1, with 10 bases lining up with TRBD1. CDR1 and CDR2 (germline): MGHDK, SYGVNS. V gave up 8 bases and J gave up 3 bases; unmatched junction bases: 0. The CDR3 is 12 amino acids. This CDR3 reads CASGTGDTEAFF. As DNA, the CDR3 is TGTGCCAGCGGGACAGGGGACACTGAAGCTTTCTTT.

In regard to this clone: The same CDR3 arises from other DNA sequences in this sample as well. The V gene is TRBV27, the J gene TRBJ1-6; D gene ambiguous. Germline lookup yields CDR1 MNHEY and CDR2 SMNVEV (reference sequence). This CDR3 comprises 15 residues. V lost 2 bases and J lost 0, with 5 bases in between. The CDR3 reads CASSLVSSYNSPLHF. CDR3 DNA sequence: TGTGCCAGCAGTTTAGTGAGCTCCTATAATTCACCCCTCCACTTT.

This chain joins TRBV28 and TRBJ1-4, with 7 nucleotides matching TRBD1. With V trimmed by 6 bases and J by 0 bases, 7 bases remained unmatched. The CDR3 sequence is 16 residues long. Per germline, CDR1 MDHEN and CDR2 SYDVKM. DNA for the CDR3: TGTGCCAGCAGCCTACAGGGGCGGGCAACTAATGAAAAACTGTTTTTT. This encodes CASSLQGRATNEKLFF.

This chain joins TRBV14 and TRBJ1-1, with D perhaps matching TRBD1 (6 bases). Trimming took off 1 base at V and 3 bases at J, with 18 bases between the two ends. Per the germline V gene, CDR1 is SGHDN and CDR2 is FVKESK. This CDR3 region has 17 residues. The CDR3 spells CASSQVGVGGQDTEAFF. The CDR3 DNA sequence: TGTGCCAGCAGCCAAGTGGGGGTGGGGGGGCAGGACACTGAAGCTTTCTTT.

This chain connects TRBV27 to TRBJ2-7, with 10 bases aligning to TRBD1. Germline trimming cut 5 bases from V and 4 bases from J; bases unmatched to any gene: 5. Per germline, CDR1 MNHEY and CDR2 SMNVEV (reference sequence). The CDR3 loop spans 14 amino acids. CDR3 amino acids: CASSPRTGGYEQYF. CDR3 in DNA: TGTGCCAGCAGTCCAAGGACAGGGGGTTACGAGCAGTACTTC.

V and J are TRBV2 and TRBJ2-5; 8 bases agree with TRBD2. Unmatched junction bases numbered 4, after V lost 10 bases and J lost 0 bases. The V gene's germline CDR1 is SNHLY and CDR2 FYNNEI. The CDR3 is made up of 13 amino acids. The DNA of the CDR3 is TGTGCCATCTGCGGGGGGTACCAAGAGACCCAGTACTTC. Encoded protein: CAICGGYQETQYF.

The chain is built from TRBV9 and TRBJ1-2, with TRBD1 as a possible D gene (5 bases). The CDR3 covers 15 residues. V gave up 3 bases and J gave up 2 bases, with 14 bases separating them. Germline CDR1 is SGDLS and CDR2 is YYNGEE. CDR3 bases: TGTGCCAGCAGCGCGGAGCAGGGCGAAAACTATGGCTACACCTTC. Its translation is CASSAEQGENYGYTF.

CDR3 loop: CASSSSRGGTTYEQYF. In DNA, the CDR3 is TGTGCCAGCAGTTCCTCCCGGGGGGGGACTACCTACGAGCAGTACTTC. The chain links TRBV6-6 to TRBJ2-7; 8 bases are shared with TRBD2. Losses at the gene ends were 4 bases for V and 2 bases for J; bases not matched to a gene: 10. This CDR3 comprises 16 residues. Germline loops: CDR1 MNHNY, CDR2 SVGAGI (reference sequence).

This rearrangement joins TRBV30 to TRBJ1-1; D is unclear. The V end was cut by 3 bases, the J end by 7 bases, with 9 bases between. The CDR3 is made up of 11 amino acids. The germline CDR1 and CDR2 sequences are GTSNPN and SVGIG (reference sequence). Here the CDR3 reads CAWRRAGEAFF. The CDR3 nucleotides are TGTGCCTGGAGGAGGGCCGGTGAAGCTTTCTTT.

The chain recombines TRBV11-3 with TRBJ1-1, with D possibly TRBD1 on 6 matching bases. The CDR3 runs to 16 residues. Germline V gives CDR1 SGHNT, CDR2 YENEEA. V was clipped by 1 base and J by 3 bases, with 15 bases between them. The CDR3 here is CASSLGVQGNYTEAFF. The CDR3 DNA sequence: TGTGCCAGCAGCTTAGGGGTACAGGGAAATTACACTGAAGCTTTCTTT.

This sequence joins TRBV7-2 and TRBJ1-6; TRBD1 matches 11 bases. This CDR3 contains 17 residues. Germline CDR1 reads SGHTA; CDR2 reads FQGNSA. V dropped 1 base and J dropped 7; count of bases not matched to a gene: 6. DNA of the CDR3: TGTGCCAGCAGCTTAGAAGGTGGGGACAGGGGGAATTCACCCCTCCACTTT. It specifies CASSLEGGDRGNSPLHF. Based on the CDR3 plus reference TRBV7-2 and TRBJ1-6, the full variable domain is GAGVSQSPSNKVTEKGKDVELRCDPISGHTALYWYRQSLGQGLEFLIYFQGNSAPDKSGLPSDRFSAERTGGSVSTLTIQRTQQEDSAVYLCASSLEGGDRGNSPLHFGNGTRLTVT.

V usage is TRBV6-1 and J usage is TRBJ1-3; 8 bases map to TRBD1. Per germline, CDR1 MNHNS and CDR2 SASEGT. This CDR3 has 17 amino acids. V dropped 2 bases and J dropped 1; count of bases not matched to a gene: 7. Here the CDR3 DNA reads TGTGCCAGCAGTGAAATGGCAGGGGGCATGTCTGGAAACACCATATATTTT. Translated: CASSEMAGGMSGNTIYF.

This clone occurred a few times. The rearrangement links TRBV7-9 to TRBJ2-7; 11 nucleotides agree with TRBD1. V lost 5 bases to trimming and J lost 3 bases; unmatched junction nucleotides: 12. The CDR3 loop spans 17 amino acids. Germline V gene lookup returns CDR1 SEHNR and CDR2 FQNEAQ (reference sequence). CDR3 in amino acids: CASSLIVPGQGVYEQYF. The CDR3 bases are TGTGCCAGCAGCCTCATAGTCCCGGGACAGGGGGTCTACGAGCAGTACTTC.

CDR3 in amino acids: CASIRRPGGRNTEAFF. In DNA form, the CDR3 reads TGTGCCAGCATCCGGCGGCCAGGGGGGAGGAACACTGAAGCTTTCTTT. The rearrangement uses TRBV7-2 and TRBJ1-1, with 7 nucleotides matching TRBD1. V lost 7 bases, J lost 1 base, and 12 bases stayed unmatched. Per germline, CDR1 SGHTA and CDR2 FQGNSA. The CDR3 runs 16 residues.

The V gene is TRBV5-6, the J gene TRBJ2-3; perhaps TRBD1 as D (5 bases). The V gene's germline CDR1 is SGHDT and CDR2 YYEEEE. This CDR3 is built from 14 residues. V gave up 10 bases and J gave up 2 bases, with 17 bases separating them. CDR3 protein: CASKGAGNTDTQYF. CDR3 DNA: TGTGCCTCAAAAGGGGCAGGGAACACAGATACGCAGTATTTT.